This record covers a single T cell receptor (beta chain). The antigen is not known. TCRdb reanalysed the reads using MiXCR and keeps one entry per CDR3 protein. Among 830,000 or so distinct CDR3 sequences, approximately 29% were seen once, and the ten largest hold over 10%. This specimen comes from a study of T cell repertoires in cytomegalovirus infection. Study-level background: An indication of both CMV infection and matching HLA type came from public TCR beta signatures.

The ends lost 10 bases at V and 6 bases at J; junction bases unmatched: 10. The germline V gene has CDR1 LNHDA and CDR2 SQIVND (reference sequence). The CDR3 is 14 residues long. Notes on the study in general: CMV-specific TCR beta clonotypes restricted by HLA-C were the ones dominating the ex vivo response.

The source of this sequence is a human donor in good health (CMV status not recorded). Some clones in this sample may be carry-over from other donors' samples. The chain combines TRBV19 with TRBJ2-1, with 9 bases that match TRBD2. Here the sequenced sample was cultured CD8+ T cells from PBMCs, taken from culture after CMV antigen stimulation. The CDR3 loop reads CATMRLAGTNEQFF. CDR3 DNA: TGTGCCACCATGAGGCTAGCGGGGACCAATGAGCAGTTCTTC.